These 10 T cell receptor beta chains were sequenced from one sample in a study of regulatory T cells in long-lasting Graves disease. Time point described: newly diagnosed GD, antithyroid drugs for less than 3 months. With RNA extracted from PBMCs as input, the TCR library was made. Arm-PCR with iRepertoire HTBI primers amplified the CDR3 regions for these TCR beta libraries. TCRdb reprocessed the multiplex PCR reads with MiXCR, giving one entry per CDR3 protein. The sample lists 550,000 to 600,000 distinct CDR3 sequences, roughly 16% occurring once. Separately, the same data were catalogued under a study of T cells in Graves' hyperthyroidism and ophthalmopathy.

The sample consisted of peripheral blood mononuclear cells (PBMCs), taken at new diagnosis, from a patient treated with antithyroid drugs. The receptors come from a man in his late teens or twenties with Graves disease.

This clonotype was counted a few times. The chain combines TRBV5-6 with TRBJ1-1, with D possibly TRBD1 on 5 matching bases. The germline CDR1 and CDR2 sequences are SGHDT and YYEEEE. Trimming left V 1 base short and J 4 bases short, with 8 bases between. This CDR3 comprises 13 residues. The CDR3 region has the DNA TGTGCCAGCAGCTTGAGGAGGGGCACTGAAGCTTTCTTT. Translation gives CASSLRRGTEAFF.

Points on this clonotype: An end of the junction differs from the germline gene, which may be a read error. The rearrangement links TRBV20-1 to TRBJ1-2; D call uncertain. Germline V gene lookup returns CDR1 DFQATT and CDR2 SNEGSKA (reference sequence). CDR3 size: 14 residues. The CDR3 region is CGAREGRSNYGYTF. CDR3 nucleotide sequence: TGCGGTGCTAGAGAGGGCAGGTCTAACTATGGCTACACCTTC.

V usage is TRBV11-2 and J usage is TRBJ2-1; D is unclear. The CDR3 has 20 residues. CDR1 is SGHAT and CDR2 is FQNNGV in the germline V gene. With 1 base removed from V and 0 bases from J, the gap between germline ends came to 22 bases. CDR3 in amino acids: CASSLVVGSPWGSSYNEQFF. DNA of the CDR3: TGTGCCAGCAGCTTAGTGGTGGGATCGCCCTGGGGTAGCTCCTACAATGAGCAGTTCTTC.

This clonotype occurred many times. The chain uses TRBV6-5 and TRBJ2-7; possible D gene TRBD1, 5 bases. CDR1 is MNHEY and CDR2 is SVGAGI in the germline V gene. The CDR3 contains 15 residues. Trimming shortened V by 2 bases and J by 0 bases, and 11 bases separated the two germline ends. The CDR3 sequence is CASSYGAASSYEQYF. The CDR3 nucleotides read TGTGCCAGCAGTTACGGGGCCGCCAGCTCCTACGAGCAGTACTTC.

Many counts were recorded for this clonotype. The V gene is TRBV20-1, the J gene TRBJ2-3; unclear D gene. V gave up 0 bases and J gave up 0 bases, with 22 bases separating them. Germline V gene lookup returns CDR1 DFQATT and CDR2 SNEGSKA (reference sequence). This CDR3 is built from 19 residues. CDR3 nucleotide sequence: TGCAGTGCTAGAGATGGGTTAACTACCGGCAGCGTGAGCACAGATACGCAGTATTTT. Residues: CSARDGLTTGSVSTDTQYF.

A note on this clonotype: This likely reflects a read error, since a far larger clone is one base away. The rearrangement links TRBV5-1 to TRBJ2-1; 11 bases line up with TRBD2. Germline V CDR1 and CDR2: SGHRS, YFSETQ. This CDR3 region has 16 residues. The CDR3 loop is CASSPGTSGPYDEQFF. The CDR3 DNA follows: TGTGCCAGCAGCCCGGGGACTAGCGGACCCTACGATGAGCAGTTCTTC.

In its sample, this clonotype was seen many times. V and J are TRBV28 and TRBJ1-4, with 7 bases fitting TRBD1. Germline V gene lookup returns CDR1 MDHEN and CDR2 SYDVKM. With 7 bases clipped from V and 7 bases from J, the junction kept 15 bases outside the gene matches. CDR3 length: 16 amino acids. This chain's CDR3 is CASTPRQRQGSEKLFF. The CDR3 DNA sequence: TGTGCCAGCACTCCCCGCCAAAGACAGGGTAGTGAAAAACTGTTTTTT.

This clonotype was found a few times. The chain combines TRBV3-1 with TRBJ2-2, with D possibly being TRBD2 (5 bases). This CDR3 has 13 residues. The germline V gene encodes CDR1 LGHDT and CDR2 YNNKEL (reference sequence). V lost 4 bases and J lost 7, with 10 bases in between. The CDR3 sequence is CASSPDFIGELFF. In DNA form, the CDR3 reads TGTGCCAGCAGCCCGGACTTCATCGGGGAGCTGTTTTTT.

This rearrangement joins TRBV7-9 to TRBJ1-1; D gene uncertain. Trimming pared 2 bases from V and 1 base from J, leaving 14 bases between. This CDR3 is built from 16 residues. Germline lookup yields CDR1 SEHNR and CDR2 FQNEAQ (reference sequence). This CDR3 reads CASSLSVADPNTEAFF. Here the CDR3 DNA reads TGTGCCAGCAGCTTAAGTGTGGCAGACCCGAACACTGAAGCTTTCTTT.

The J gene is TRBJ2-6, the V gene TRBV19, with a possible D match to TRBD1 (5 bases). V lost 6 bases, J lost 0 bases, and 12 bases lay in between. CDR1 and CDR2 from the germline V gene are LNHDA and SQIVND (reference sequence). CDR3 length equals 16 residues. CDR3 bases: TGTGCCAGTAGCAACCCAGGGAACTCTGGGGCCAACGTCCTGACTTTC. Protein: CASSNPGNSGANVLTF.